This T cell receptor (beta chain) was observed in a study of shared clonotypes between healthy human individuals. It was about 210 ng DNA, 25,000 to 35,000 T cell genomes, that sorted-subset replicate PCRs used. The method was immunoSEQ multiplex PCR; TCRdb's version includes in-frame clones alone and lacks a portion of them. The data contain around 550,000 clones, 96% of them singletons. V lost 3 bases and J lost 0; bases outside the gene matches: 2. The CDR3 runs 16 residues. Germline V lookup: CDR1 SGHTA, CDR2 FQGTGA. The sequence came from a woman aged 25 to 45 in good health. The chain is built from TRBV7-3 and TRBJ2-2, with 9 bases aligning to TRBD2. The specimen was naive CD4+ T cells sorted from blood. Subset specified: CD45RA+ positively selected. CDR3 protein: CASSFSSGTNTGELFF. CDR3 nucleotides: TGTGCCAGCAGCTTCTCTAGCGGGACGAACACCGGGGAGCTGTTTTTT.